Listed below are T cell receptor beta chains from one sample, sequenced in a study of vaccination and CD4 T cells after COVID-19. These TCRs are of unknown antigen specificity. TCRdb ran MiXCR on the PCR reads and lists one entry per CDR3 protein. The sample holds approximately 19,000 distinct CDR3 sequences, around 60% seen once. Sequencing was done on a sample of CD4+ T cells from blood, cultured in vitro. These receptors all come from a human donor who had recovered from COVID-19. CDR3s include the opening cysteine and the closing phenylalanine or tryptophan. The order of the fields is D gene, V gene, clone size, J gene, CDR3 DNA, CDR3 protein. A D gene is named only where the DNA matches it firmly. Clone size is stated in some rows and not others, as once, few, many or a class when expanded.

NA	TRBV4-1	NA	TRBJ1-1	TGCGCCAGCAGCCAAGTTGTAGGAATTAACAGGGACACTGAAGCTTTCTTT	CASSQVVGINRDTEAFF
NA	TRBV24-1	NA	TRBJ2-5	TGTGCCACCAGTGCCCCGACAGGAGCAGAGACCCAGTACTTC	CATSAPTGAETQYF
TRBD2	TRBV30	NA	TRBJ2-7	TGTGCCTGGAGAGTAGCGGGAGGATCGGGGGAGCAGTACTTC	CAWRVAGGSGEQYF
TRBD2	TRBV30	NA	TRBJ2-7	TGTGCCTGGAGTGTTCGACTAGCGGCCCTCTCCTACGAGCAGTACTTC	CAWSVRLAALSYEQYF
NA	TRBV19	NA	TRBJ1-5	TGTGCCTCGGCGGATCGGGCGGGCGCCCAGCCCCAGCATTTT	CASADRAGAQPQHF
NA	TRBV15	NA	TRBJ2-5	TGTGCCACCAGCAGAGACCCCTCGACTAGTGGCGAGACCCAGTACTTC	CATSRDPSTSGETQYF
NA	TRBV4-3	NA	TRBJ2-5	TGCGCCAGCAGCCGAGAGACCCAGTACTTC	CASSRETQYF
NA	TRBV20-1	NA	TRBJ2-7	TGCAGTGCTAGGGTGCAGGGCCACGAGCAGTACTTC	CSARVQGHEQYF
NA	TRBV6-1	NA	TRBJ1-6	TGTGCCAGCAGTGAATTGGGGGGCAGGGATTCACCCCTCCACTTT	CASSELGGRDSPLHF
NA	TRBV2	few	TRBJ2-4	TGTGCCAGCAGTTCGACAGCGAACAAAAACATTCAGTACTTC	CASSSTANKNIQYF
NA	TRBV19	NA	TRBJ2-5	TGTGCCAGTAGTATACCTAGCCGGGGAGAGACCCAGTACTTC	CASSIPSRGETQYF
TRBD1	TRBV2	few	TRBJ2-5	TGTGCCAGCCGGGACAGGGGTTTGAAGACCCAGTACTTC	CASRDRGLKTQYF
NA	TRBV20-1	NA	TRBJ1-1	TGCAGTGCTAGAGACCGGGGCACGGGGGCTTTCTTT	CSARDRGTGAFF
TRBD1	TRBV11-3	NA	TRBJ2-7	TGTGCCAGCAGAATGGGACAGAACTCCTACGAGCAGTACTTC	CASRMGQNSYEQYF
NA	TRBV18	NA	TRBJ1-5	TGTGCCAGCTCACCTCTGGGGGCAGGCCAGCCCCAGCATTTT	CASSPLGAGQPQHF
NA	TRBV18	NA	TRBJ2-7	TGTGCCAGCTCACTCGGGGCAGCATACGAGCAGTACTTC	CASSLGAAYEQYF
NA	TRBV27	few	TRBJ1-6	TGTGCCAGCAGTTTGGAGGTGTCCGGCTCACCCCTCCACTTT	CASSLEVSGSPLHF
NA	TRBV5-4	NA	TRBJ1-1	TGTGCCAGCAGCCCTCCTAGGACAACGATTACTGAAGCTTTCTTT	CASSPPRTTITEAFF
NA	TRBV14	NA	TRBJ1-2	TGTGCCAGCAGCTATACCTCGGCGGGAGGCTACACCTTC	CASSYTSAGGYTF
TRBD1	TRBV4-1	NA	TRBJ2-7	TGCGCCAGCAGCCAAAGGGACAGCTACGAGCAGTACTTC	CASSQRDSYEQYF
TRBD1	TRBV20-1	NA	TRBJ1-1	TGCAGTGCTAACGTAGACAGGGGGCCGTGGGACACTGAAGCTTTCTTT	CSANVDRGPWDTEAFF
NA	TRBV15	NA	TRBJ2-7	TGTGCCACCAGCAGAGATCGTTCAGCGAATGCCTACGAGCAGTACTTC	CATSRDRSANAYEQYF
TRBD2	TRBV20-1	NA	TRBJ2-3	TGCAGTGCTAGGGCCCCTAGCGGGAGGGCTTTAGATACGCAGTATTTT	CSARAPSGRALDTQYF
NA	TRBV9	NA	TRBJ1-2	TGTGCCAGCAGCCCCGGACAGAGGGAAGGCTACACCTTC	CASSPGQREGYTF
NA	TRBV30	NA	TRBJ1-3	TGTGCCTGGAGTGTACGCCCCGGGGGAAACACCATATATTTT	CAWSVRPGGNTIYF